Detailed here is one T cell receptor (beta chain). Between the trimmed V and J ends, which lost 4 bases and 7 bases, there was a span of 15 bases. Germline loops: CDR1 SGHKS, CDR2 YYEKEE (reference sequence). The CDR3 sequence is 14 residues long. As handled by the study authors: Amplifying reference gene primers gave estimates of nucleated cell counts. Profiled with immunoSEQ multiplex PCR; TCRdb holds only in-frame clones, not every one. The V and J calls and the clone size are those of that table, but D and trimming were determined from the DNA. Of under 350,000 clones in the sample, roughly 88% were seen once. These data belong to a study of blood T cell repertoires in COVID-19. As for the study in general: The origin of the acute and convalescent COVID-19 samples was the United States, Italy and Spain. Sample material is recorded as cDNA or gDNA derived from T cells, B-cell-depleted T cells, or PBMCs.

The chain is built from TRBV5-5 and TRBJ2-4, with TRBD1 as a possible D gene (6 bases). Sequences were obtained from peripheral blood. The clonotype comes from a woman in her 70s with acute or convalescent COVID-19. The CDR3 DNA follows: TGTGCCAGCAGCCCGGAAGGGACAAGGAACATTCAGTACTTC. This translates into CASSPEGTRNIQYF.